Each of the 8 T cell receptor beta chains below was sequenced from the same sample in a study of CD8 T cells in ankylosing spondylitis. Broader study findings: What seemed typical of ankylosing spondylitis blood was a TCR beta motif built from several highly homologous variants.

Each CDR3 protein is one row after TCRdb ran MiXCR on the 5' RACE reads. This sample has over 450,000 distinct CDR3 sequences; about 13% occur once, and the top ten carry under 7.5%. These receptors have no identified antigens. Sequencing used blood, either unsorted or a sorted T cell fraction (not recorded which). The receptors were gathered from a male donor with ankylosing spondylitis.

The chain is built from TRBV11-3 and TRBJ2-1; weak D call: TRBD2 (7 bases). This CDR3 is built from 14 residues. V lost 5 bases to trimming and J lost 9 bases, with 17 bases between them. Per germline, CDR1 SGHNT and CDR2 YENEEA. Written as DNA, the CDR3 is TGTGCCAGCAGCGAGGGGGACTACCGCGGTGAGCAGTTCTTC. Its protein is CASSEGDYRGEQFF. Full variable domain (remainder filled in from reference TRBV11-3 and TRBJ2-1): EAGVVQSPRYKIIEKKQPVAFWCNPISGHNTLYWYLQNLGQGPELLIRYENEEAVDDSQLPKDRFSAERLKGVDSTLKIQPAELGDSAVYLCASSEGDYRGEQFFGPGTRLTVL.

This clonotype has a handful of counts. The J gene is TRBJ2-3, the V gene TRBV5-1; possibly TRBD2 for D (6 bases). The V and J ends lost 4 bases and 6 bases respectively, with 15 bases between them. CDR3 length equals 14 residues. Per the germline V gene, CDR1 is SGHRS and CDR2 is YFSETQ. The CDR3 reads CASSRDSNPDTQYF. The CDR3 coding sequence is TGCGCCAGCAGCCGGGACTCCAACCCCGATACGCAGTATTTT.

V gene TRBV28 combines with J gene TRBJ1-4, with TRBD1 matching over 10 bases. J was trimmed by 13 bases and V by 7 bases; bases with no gene match: 12. Germline CDR1 and CDR2: MDHEN and SYDVKM. This CDR3 is 14 amino acids long. The CDR3 bases are TGTGCCAGCATCCTAGGACAGGGGGGATCGGTACTGTTTTTT. Residues: CASILGQGGSVLFF.

This clonotype was seen only a few times. The chain uses TRBV5-1 and TRBJ2-3; possible D gene TRBD2, 6 bases. The CDR3 is 16 residues long. Trimming removed 0 bases at V and 1 base at J, with 12 bases between. Germline values: CDR1 SGHRS, CDR2 YFSETQ. The CDR3, as DNA: TGCGCCAGCAGCTTGGAGCGGGTGTCTCGCACAGATACGCAGTATTTT. This translates into CASSLERVSRTDTQYF.

This clonotype turned up a few times. The chain employs TRBV11-3 and TRBJ1-1; D not certain. Looked up from germline, CDR1 is SGHNT and CDR2 is YENEEA. Trimming removed 6 bases from V and 6 bases from J, with 11 bases in between. This CDR3 is built from 12 residues. This chain's CDR3 is CASRSGGSEAFF. In nucleotides, the CDR3 is TGTGCCAGCAGATCAGGAGGGTCTGAAGCTTTCTTT.

V usage is TRBV10-3 and J usage is TRBJ2-7, with D unresolved. Germline CDR1 reads ENHRY; CDR2 reads SYGVKD. With 6 bases removed from V and 9 bases from J, the gap between germline ends came to 12 bases. This CDR3 has 11 residues. This CDR3 reads CAIRVDRRQYF. The CDR3 DNA reads TGTGCCATCAGGGTAGATCGGCGGCAGTACTTC.

CDR3 sequence: CASSEAQGSGNTIYF. Written as DNA, the CDR3 is TGTGCCAGCAGTGAAGCGCAGGGCTCTGGAAACACCATATATTTT. The gene calls are TRBV6-1 and TRBJ1-3; D possibly corresponds to TRBD1 (5 bases). Per germline, CDR1 MNHNS and CDR2 SASEGT. CDR3 length equals 15 residues. V lost 0 bases to trimming and J lost 0 bases, with 6 bases between them.

The rearrangement links TRBV29-1 to TRBJ1-2, with 7 bases that match TRBD1. CDR1 is SQVTM, CDR2 ANQGSEA, per germline. J was trimmed by 4 bases and V by 3 bases; bases with no gene match: 2. This CDR3 contains 12 residues. The CDR3 reads CSVEGQLYGYTF. CDR3 bases: TGCAGCGTTGAGGGACAGCTCTATGGCTACACCTTC.